The clone carrying this T cell receptor beta chain occurred many times. Its matching antigen is unknown. The CDR3 has 15 residues. Germline CDR1 reads SGHAT; CDR2 reads FQNNGV. Trimming pared 0 bases from V and 2 bases from J, leaving 11 bases between. Building of the TCR beta libraries involved iRepertoire HTBI primers and Arm-PCR of CDR3 regions. The authors' processing: Spanning all samples, the identified segments comprised 62 TRBV and around 13 TRBJ. One entry per CDR3 protein, called by TCRdb with MiXCR from the multiplex PCR reads. The V and J calls follow TCRdb's processing rather than the paper's. Among 580,000 or so distinct CDR3 sequences listed, 15% to 20% were seen once. Noted time point: newly diagnosed GD, antithyroid drugs for less than 3 months. The TCR library was made from RNA that had been extracted from PBMCs in TRIzol. This specimen comes from a study of regulatory T cells in long-lasting Graves disease.

Study-wide findings and caveats: Persistent disease was characterized by preferential usage of TRBV28, TRBJ1-2 and TRBJ2-5. Less diverse TCR repertoires were seen in persistent Graves' patients than in newly diagnosed ones.

In addition, the sample was reused for a study of T cells in Graves' hyperthyroidism and ophthalmopathy. That study reports: TCR CDR3 regions were first amplified by RT-PCR with HTBI primers.

V is TRBV11-2 and J is TRBJ2-7; TRBD2 is a possible D gene (6 bases). The sequencing used peripheral blood mononuclear cells (PBMCs), collected at new diagnosis, from a patient treated with antithyroid drugs. The receptor was derived from a man between 18 and 35 years old with Graves disease. The CDR3: CASSLEAGQAYEQYF. The CDR3 DNA sequence: TGTGCCAGCAGCTTAGAAGCGGGTCAAGCCTACGAGCAGTACTTC.